Below are 13 T cell receptor beta chains sequenced from a single sample in a study of CD8+ T cells in alopecia areata (dated by TCRdb to 2016 to 2019). Library preparation employed the immunoSEQ multiplex PCR assay. RNA was extracted from all samples and reverse transcribed into cDNA as template for TCR sequencing. Sourced from immuneACCESS, this table was stored by TCRdb with only in-frame sequences that have V and J called. A share of the clones is absent; for the studies checked, an unresolved V gene accounts for under half, and the remainder has no known explanation. The sample profile shows about 110,000 clones; 45% to 60% of them were found once. The top ten clonotypes cover 20% to 25% of the sample. Sequencing was performed on NKG2D-low CD8+ T cells sorted from blood. The label giving this sample's cell subset or site can be read as: sorted CD8+ NKG2D-low blood T cells. All receptors derive from a human donor with alopecia areata.

The CDR3 sequence: CATSTDRTEQYF. The CDR3 nucleotides are TGTGCCACCAGCACGGACAGGACGGAGCAGTACTTC. The chain is built from TRBV15 and TRBJ2-7; 7 positions match TRBD1. From germline, CDR1 is LNHNV and CDR2 YYDKDF (reference sequence). The V gene end was trimmed by 4 bases and the J gene end by 7 bases; junction bases not matched to a gene: 4. The CDR3 sequence is 12 residues long.

DNA of the CDR3: TGTGCCAGCAGTCAGGGACAGAGCCAAGAGACCCAGTACTTC. It encodes CASSQGQSQETQYF. J is TRBJ2-5 and V is TRBV27, with 7 bases lining up with TRBD1. CDR3 length equals 14 residues. CDR1 and CDR2 (germline): MNHEY, SMNVEV (reference sequence). J was trimmed by 1 base and V by 5 bases; bases with no gene match: 4.

This clone was counted between two and nine times. The rearrangement uses TRBV10-3 and TRBJ2-1, with TRBD2 matching 7 bases. The CDR3 covers 11 residues. Germline loops: CDR1 ENHRY, CDR2 SYGVKD. J was trimmed by 12 bases and V by 8 bases; bases with no gene match: 7. CDR3 DNA sequence: TGTGCCATCCTTGAGCGGGACCGGCAGTTCTTC. It codes for CAILERDRQFF.

The V and J genes are TRBV5-1 and TRBJ2-1, with D possibly TRBD1 on 6 matching bases. V lost 2 bases to trimming and J lost 5 bases, with 8 bases between them. The CDR3 length is 13 residues. Germline assignment: CDR1 SGHRS and CDR2 YFSETQ. CDR3 sequence reads: CASSFGQNNEQFF. The CDR3 nucleotides read TGCGCCAGCAGCTTCGGACAGAACAATGAGCAGTTCTTC.

This rearrangement joins TRBV28 to TRBJ2-7; D gene uncertain. The V end was cut by 5 bases, the J end by 3 bases, with 11 bases between. CDR1 is MDHEN, CDR2 SYDVKM, per germline. CDR3 length equals 13 residues. CDR3 bases: TGTGCCAGCAGTCGAGTGGGGAACTACGAGCAGTACTTC. It encodes CASSRVGNYEQYF. The whole variable domain, filled in from reference TRBV28 and TRBJ2-7, reads DVKVTQSSRYLVKRTGEKVFLECVQDMDHENMFWYRQDPGLGLRLIYFSYDVKMKEKGDIPEGYSVSREKKERFSLILESASTNQTSMYLCASSRVGNYEQYFGPGTRLTVT.

The V call is TRBV9, the J call TRBJ2-1; D ambiguous. Germline CDR1 is SGDLS and CDR2 is YYNGEE. The V gene lost 3 bases and the J gene lost 4 bases, with 11 bases spanning the gap. The CDR3 is 14 residues long. The CDR3 DNA reads as TGTGCCAGCAGCGGAGGACGGAATTACAATGAGCAGTTCTTC. It translates to CASSGGRNYNEQFF.

The CDR3 spells CASSQVSAYEQYF. The CDR3 DNA is TGTGCCAGCAGCCAAGTTAGCGCCTACGAGCAGTACTTC. The chain uses TRBV4-2 and TRBJ2-7; a weak D match, TRBD2 (5 bases). Trimming shortened V by 1 base and J by 2 bases, and 6 bases separated the two germline ends. The CDR3 totals 13 residues. The germline V gene has CDR1 LGHNA and CDR2 YNFKEQ.

This rearrangement joins TRBV5-1 to TRBJ2-7, with TRBD2 identical over 9 bases. The V segment lost 5 bases and the J segment 0 bases; nucleotides outside the gene matches: 6. The CDR3 runs 15 residues. Germline-derived CDR1 and CDR2 are SGHRS and YFSETQ. The CDR3 DNA is TGCGCCAGCAGAAATCCTAGCGGGAACTCCTACGAGCAGTACTTC. Protein product: CASRNPSGNSYEQYF.

CDR3 protein: CASSVGRPDYGYTF. The CDR3 DNA follows: TGTGCCAGCAGCGTTGGACGCCCCGACTATGGCTACACCTTC. The J gene is TRBJ1-2, the V gene TRBV9; D gene uncertain. The ends were cut back, 2 bases at V and 3 bases at J, with 11 bases in the middle. Germline V gene lookup returns CDR1 SGDLS and CDR2 YYNGEE. The CDR3 consists of 14 residues. Full variable domain (rest looked up from reference TRBV9 and TRBJ1-2): DSGVTQTPKHLITATGQRVTLRCSPRSGDLSVYWYQQSLDQGLQFLIQYYNGEERAKGNILERFSAQQFPDLHSELNLSSLELGDSALYFCASSVGRPDYGYTFGSGTRLTVV.

The V gene is TRBV9, the J gene TRBJ1-2; TRBD1 matches 10 bases. The CDR3 extends over 15 amino acids. Trimming at V came to 3 bases and at J to 4 bases, leaving 6 bases not matched to a gene. Germline V gene lookup returns CDR1 SGDLS and CDR2 YYNGEE. CDR3 sequence reads: CASSGPGTGAYGYTF. In nucleotides, the CDR3 is TGTGCCAGCAGCGGACCCGGGACAGGGGCCTATGGCTACACCTTC.

The table lists this clone with a few counts. This CDR3 reads CASSLGPGRSPQYF. DNA for the CDR3: TGTGCCAGCAGCTTAGGCCCGGGACGGAGCCCCCAGTACTTC. The rearrangement joins TRBV13 to TRBJ2-5; D possibly uses TRBD1 or TRBD2 (5 bases each). Trimming removed 0 bases at V and 9 bases at J, with 14 bases between. Germline-derived CDR1 and CDR2 are PRHDT and FYEKMQ (reference sequence). This CDR3 region has 14 residues.

The chain is built from TRBV7-8 and TRBJ2-7, with D perhaps assigned TRBD1 or TRBD2 (5 bases each). V was clipped by 5 bases and J by 7 bases, with 21 bases between them. CDR3 length equals 15 residues. From germline, CDR1 is SGHVS and CDR2 FQNEAQ. The CDR3 protein is CASSKSTGAYDEQYF. The CDR3 DNA is TGTGCCAGCAGCAAATCTACCGGGGCCTATGATGAGCAGTACTTC.

The chain carries TRBV28 and TRBJ2-5; D ambiguous. V shed 2 bases and J shed 4 bases, with 8 bases lying between them. The CDR3 loop spans 13 amino acids. Germline CDR1 MDHEN, CDR2 SYDVKM. The CDR3 loop reads CASSLGRGETQYF. CDR3 DNA sequence: TGTGCCAGCAGTTTAGGCAGAGGAGAGACCCAGTACTTC.